The T cell receptor (beta chain) under discussion was sequenced for a study of shared clonotypes between healthy human individuals. The donor cohort consisted entirely of Caucasian adults residing in Nashville, Tennessee. From CD4+ cells came CD45RA+ naive and CD45RA-negative memory subsets. Germline CDR1 reads MNHEY; CDR2 reads SVGAGI. This CDR3 is built from 14 residues. Trimming left V 6 bases short and J 0 bases short, with 9 bases between. Profiling relied on immunoSEQ multiplex PCR, and the TCRdb table lists in-frame clones only, not all of them. The table lists fewer than 400,000 clones, around two thirds of them singletons, with about a tenth in the top ten.

This chain connects TRBV6-5 to TRBJ1-5; D may be TRBD1 (5 bases). The sample taken for sequencing was memory CD4+ T cells sorted from blood. The subset: CD45RA-negative fraction. This TCR derives from a young man in good health. The CDR3 protein is CASSLGDSNQPQHF. The CDR3, as DNA: TGTGCCAGCAGCCTGGGGGATAGCAATCAGCCCCAGCATTTT.